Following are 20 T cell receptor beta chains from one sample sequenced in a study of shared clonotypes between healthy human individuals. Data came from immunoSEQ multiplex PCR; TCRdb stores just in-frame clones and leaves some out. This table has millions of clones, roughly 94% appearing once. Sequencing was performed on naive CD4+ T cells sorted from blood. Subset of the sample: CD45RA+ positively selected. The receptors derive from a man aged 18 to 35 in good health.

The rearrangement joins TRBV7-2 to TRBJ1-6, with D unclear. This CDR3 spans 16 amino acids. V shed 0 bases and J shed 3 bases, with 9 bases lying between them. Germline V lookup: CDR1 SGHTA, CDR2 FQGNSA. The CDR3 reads CASSLATQVYNSPLHF. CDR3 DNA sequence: TGTGCCAGCAGCTTAGCTACCCAGGTCTATAATTCACCCCTCCACTTT.

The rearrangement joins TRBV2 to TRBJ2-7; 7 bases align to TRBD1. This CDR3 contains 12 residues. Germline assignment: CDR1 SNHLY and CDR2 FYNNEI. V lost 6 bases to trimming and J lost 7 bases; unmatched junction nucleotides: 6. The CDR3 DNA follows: TGTGCCAGCAGCGGGGACAGCTGGGAGCAGTACTTC. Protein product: CASSGDSWEQYF.

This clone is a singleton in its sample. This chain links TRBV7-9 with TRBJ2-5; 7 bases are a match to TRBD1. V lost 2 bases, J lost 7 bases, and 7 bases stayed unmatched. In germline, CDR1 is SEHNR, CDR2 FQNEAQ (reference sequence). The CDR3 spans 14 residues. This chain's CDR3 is CASSLSQGELTQYF. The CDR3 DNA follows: TGTGCCAGCAGCTTATCCCAGGGGGAGCTGACCCAGTACTTC.

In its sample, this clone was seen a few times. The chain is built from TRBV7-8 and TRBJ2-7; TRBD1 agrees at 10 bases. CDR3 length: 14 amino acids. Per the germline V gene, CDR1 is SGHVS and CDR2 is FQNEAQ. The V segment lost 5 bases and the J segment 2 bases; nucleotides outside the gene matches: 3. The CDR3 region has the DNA TGTGCCAGCAGCATAGGACAGGGGGCCTACGAGCAGTACTTC. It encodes CASSIGQGAYEQYF.

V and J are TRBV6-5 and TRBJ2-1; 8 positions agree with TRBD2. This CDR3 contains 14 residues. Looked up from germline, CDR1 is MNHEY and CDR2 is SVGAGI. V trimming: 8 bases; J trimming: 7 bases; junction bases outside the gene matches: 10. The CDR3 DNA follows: TGTGCCAGCCGCCCGAGCGGGGGTTTGAATGAGCAGTTCTTC. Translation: CASRPSGGLNEQFF.

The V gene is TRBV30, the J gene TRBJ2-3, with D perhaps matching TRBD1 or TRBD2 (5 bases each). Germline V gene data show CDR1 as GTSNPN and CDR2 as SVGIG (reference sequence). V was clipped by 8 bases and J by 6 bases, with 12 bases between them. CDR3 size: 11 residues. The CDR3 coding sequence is TGTGCCCGGGGCGGGTCCGATACGCAGTATTTT. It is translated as CARGGSDTQYF.

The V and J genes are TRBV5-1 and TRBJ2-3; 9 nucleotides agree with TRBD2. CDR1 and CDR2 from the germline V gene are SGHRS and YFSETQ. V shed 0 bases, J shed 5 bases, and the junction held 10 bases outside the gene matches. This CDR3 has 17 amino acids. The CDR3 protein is CASSLGGSGSSGDTQYF. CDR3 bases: TGCGCCAGCAGCTTGGGTGGTAGCGGGAGCTCGGGAGATACGCAGTATTTT.

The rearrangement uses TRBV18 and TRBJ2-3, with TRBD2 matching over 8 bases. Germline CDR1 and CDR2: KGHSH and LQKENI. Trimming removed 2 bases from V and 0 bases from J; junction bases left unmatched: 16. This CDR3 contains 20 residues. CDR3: CASSPTWRLGGGPSTDTQYF. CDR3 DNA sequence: TGTGCCAGCTCACCAACCTGGCGGTTGGGCGGGGGGCCAAGCACAGATACGCAGTATTTT.

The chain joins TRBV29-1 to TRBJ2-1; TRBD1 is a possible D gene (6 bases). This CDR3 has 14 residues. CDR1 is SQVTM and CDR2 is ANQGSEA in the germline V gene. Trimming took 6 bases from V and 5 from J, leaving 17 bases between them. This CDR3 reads CSVPGHRKNNEQFF. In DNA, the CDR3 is TGCAGCGTCCCGGGACACCGAAAGAACAATGAGCAGTTCTTC.

CDR3 amino acids: CAISESGREYGYTF. CDR3 sequence (DNA): TGTGCCATCAGTGAGTCGGGACGGGAATATGGCTACACCTTC. This chain connects TRBV10-3 to TRBJ1-2, with D perhaps matching TRBD1 (5 bases). Trimming cost V 0 bases and J 5 bases, with 10 bases left between them. This CDR3 spans 14 amino acids. CDR1 and CDR2 (germline): ENHRY, SYGVKD.

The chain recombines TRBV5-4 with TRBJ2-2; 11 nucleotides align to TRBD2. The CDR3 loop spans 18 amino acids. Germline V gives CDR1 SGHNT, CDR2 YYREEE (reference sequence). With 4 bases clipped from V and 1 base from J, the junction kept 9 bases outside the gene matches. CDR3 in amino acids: CASSRPGTSGGNTGELFF. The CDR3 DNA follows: TGTGCCAGCAGCCGGCCCGGGACTAGCGGAGGGAACACCGGGGAGCTGTTTTTT.

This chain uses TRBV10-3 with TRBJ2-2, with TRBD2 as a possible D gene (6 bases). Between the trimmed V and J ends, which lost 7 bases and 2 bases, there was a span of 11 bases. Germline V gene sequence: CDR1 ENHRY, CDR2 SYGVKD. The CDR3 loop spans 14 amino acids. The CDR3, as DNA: TGTGCCATCACGAAGGGAGGAAACACCGGGGAGCTGTTTTTT. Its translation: CAITKGGNTGELFF.

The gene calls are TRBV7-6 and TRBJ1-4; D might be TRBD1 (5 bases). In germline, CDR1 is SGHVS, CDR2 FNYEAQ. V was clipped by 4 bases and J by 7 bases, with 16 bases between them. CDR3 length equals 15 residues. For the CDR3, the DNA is TGTGCCAGCAGCTGGACCGGGATGGGGACTGAAAAACTGTTTTTT. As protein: CASSWTGMGTEKLFF.

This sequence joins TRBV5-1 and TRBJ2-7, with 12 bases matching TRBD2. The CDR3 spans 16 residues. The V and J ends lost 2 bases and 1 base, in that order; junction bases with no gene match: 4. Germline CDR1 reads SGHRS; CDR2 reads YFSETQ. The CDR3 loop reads CASSLLTSGRSYEQYF. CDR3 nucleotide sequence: TGCGCCAGCAGCTTATTGACTAGCGGGAGATCCTACGAGCAGTACTTC.

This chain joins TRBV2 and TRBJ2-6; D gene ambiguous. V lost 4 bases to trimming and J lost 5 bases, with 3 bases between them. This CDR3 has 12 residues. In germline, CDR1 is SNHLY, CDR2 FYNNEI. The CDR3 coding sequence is TGTGCCAGCAGTGTACGGGCCAACGTCCTGACTTTC. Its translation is CASSVRANVLTF.

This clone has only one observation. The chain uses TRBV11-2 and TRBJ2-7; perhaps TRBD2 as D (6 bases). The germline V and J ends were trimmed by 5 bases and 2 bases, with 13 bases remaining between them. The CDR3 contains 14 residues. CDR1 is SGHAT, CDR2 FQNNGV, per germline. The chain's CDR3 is CASSPSGVTYEQYF. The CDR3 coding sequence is TGTGCCAGCAGCCCGTCGGGGGTTACCTACGAGCAGTACTTC. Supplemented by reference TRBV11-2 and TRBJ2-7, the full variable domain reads EAGVAQSPRYKIIEKRQSVAFWCNPISGHATLYWYQQILGQGPKLLIQFQNNGVVDDSQLPKDRFSAERLKGVDSTLKIQPAKLEDSAVYLCASSPSGVTYEQYFGPGTRLTVT.

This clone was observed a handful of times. The CDR3 loop is CASSESAVYNSPLHF. The CDR3 bases are TGTGCCAGCAGCGAAAGTGCAGTCTATAATTCACCCCTCCACTTT. The rearrangement uses TRBV6-5 and TRBJ1-6; D gene ambiguous. The CDR3 is 15 residues long. The germline V and J ends were trimmed by 6 bases and 3 bases, with 12 bases remaining between them. Germline V CDR1 and CDR2: MNHEY, SVGAGI.

CDR3 coding DNA: TGTGCCAGTGCTCTTGGGGAGGGGGTATATGGCTACACCTTC. Protein product: CASALGEGVYGYTF. V is TRBV2 and J is TRBJ1-2; the D gene is possibly TRBD1 (6 bases). The V end was cut by 9 bases, the J end by 5 bases, with 19 bases between. CDR3 length: 14 residues. The germline V gene encodes CDR1 SNHLY and CDR2 FYNNEI.

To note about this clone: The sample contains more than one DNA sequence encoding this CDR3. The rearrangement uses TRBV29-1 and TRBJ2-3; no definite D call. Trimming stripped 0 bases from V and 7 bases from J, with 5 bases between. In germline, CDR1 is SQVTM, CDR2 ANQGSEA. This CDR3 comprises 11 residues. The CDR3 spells CSVEDRNTQYF. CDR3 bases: TGCAGCGTTGAAGATCGAAATACGCAGTATTTT.

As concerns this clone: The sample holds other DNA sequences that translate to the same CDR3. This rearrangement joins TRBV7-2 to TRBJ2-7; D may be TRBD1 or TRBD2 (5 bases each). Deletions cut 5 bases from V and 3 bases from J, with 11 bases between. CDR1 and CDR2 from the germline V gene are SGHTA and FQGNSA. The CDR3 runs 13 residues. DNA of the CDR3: TGTGCCAGCAGCCTCCGGGACGGCTACGAGCAGTACTTC. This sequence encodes CASSLRDGYEQYF.